This TCR beta chain stems from a study of blood T cell repertoires in COVID-19. Whole-study context: The samples span acute and convalescent COVID-19 from the United States, Italy and Spain. From T cells, B-cell-depleted T cells, or PBMCs came the material, which was cDNA or gDNA.

Per the study methods: Reference gene primer amplification gave estimated nucleated cell counts. The data were produced by immunoSEQ multiplex PCR, yet TCRdb's version contains in-frame clones alone and is incomplete. V, J and clone size are those of that table, while D and trimming were read from the DNA. The profile shows 95,000 to 150,000 clones, approximately 90% of them singletons. Seattle patient enrollment occurred during active infection, with longitudinal follow-up thereafter. V dropped 2 bases and J dropped 3; count of bases not matched to a gene: 7. This CDR3 comprises 16 residues. Germline lookup yields CDR1 SGHTA and CDR2 FQGNSA.

This chain uses TRBV7-2 with TRBJ1-5; TRBD1 matches 7 bases. The source is a man aged 45 to 65 with COVID-19, enrolled during active disease. Sequenced sample: peripheral blood. CDR3 in DNA: TGTGCCAGCAGCTTAAAACCGGGACAGTACAATCAGCCCCAGCATTTT. Its translation is CASSLKPGQYNQPQHF. Using reference TRBV7-2 and TRBJ1-5 for the parts outside the CDR3, the full variable domain is GAGVSQSPSNKVTEKGKDVELRCDPISGHTALYWYRQSLGQGLEFLIYFQGNSAPDKSGLPSDRFSAERTGGSVSTLTIQRTQQEDSAVYLCASSLKPGQYNQPQHFGDGTRLSIL.